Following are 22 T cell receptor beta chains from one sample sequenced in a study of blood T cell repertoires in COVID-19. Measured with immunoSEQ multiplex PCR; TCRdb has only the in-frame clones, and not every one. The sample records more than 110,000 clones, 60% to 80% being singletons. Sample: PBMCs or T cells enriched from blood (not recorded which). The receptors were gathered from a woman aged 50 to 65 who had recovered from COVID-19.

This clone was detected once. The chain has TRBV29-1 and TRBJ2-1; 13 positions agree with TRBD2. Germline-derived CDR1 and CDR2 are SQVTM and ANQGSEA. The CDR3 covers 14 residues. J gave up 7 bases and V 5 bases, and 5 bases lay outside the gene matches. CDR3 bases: TGCAGCGTTTCGGGACTAGCGGGGACTAATGAGCAGTTCTTC. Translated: CSVSGLAGTNEQFF.

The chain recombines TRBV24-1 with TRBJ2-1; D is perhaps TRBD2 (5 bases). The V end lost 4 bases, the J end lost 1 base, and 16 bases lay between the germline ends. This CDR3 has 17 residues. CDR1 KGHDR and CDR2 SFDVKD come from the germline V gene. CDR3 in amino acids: CATSDRGPGMSYNEQFF. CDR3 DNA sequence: TGTGCCACCAGTGACCGAGGGCCCGGCATGTCCTACAATGAGCAGTTCTTC.

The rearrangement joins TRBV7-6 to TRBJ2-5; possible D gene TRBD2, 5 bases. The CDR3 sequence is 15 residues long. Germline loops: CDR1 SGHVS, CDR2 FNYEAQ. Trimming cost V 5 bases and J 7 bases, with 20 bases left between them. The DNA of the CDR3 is TGTGCCAGCAGCACCCCCAGGAGCGGACCAGGGACCCAGTACTTC. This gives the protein CASSTPRSGPGTQYF.

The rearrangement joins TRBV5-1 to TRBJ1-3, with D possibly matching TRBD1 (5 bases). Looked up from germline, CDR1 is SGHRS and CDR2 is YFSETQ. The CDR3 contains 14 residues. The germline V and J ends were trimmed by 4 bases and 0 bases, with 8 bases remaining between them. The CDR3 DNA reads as TGCGCCAGCAGCCCGGGGGTCTCTGGAAACACCATATATTTT. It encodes CASSPGVSGNTIYF.

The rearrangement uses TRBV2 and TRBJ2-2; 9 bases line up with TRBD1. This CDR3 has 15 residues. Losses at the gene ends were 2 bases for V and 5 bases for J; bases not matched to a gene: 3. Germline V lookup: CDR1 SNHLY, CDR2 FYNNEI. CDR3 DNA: TGTGCCAGCAGTGAAAGAGACAGGGGGACCGGGGAGCTGTTTTTT. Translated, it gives CASSERDRGTGELFF.

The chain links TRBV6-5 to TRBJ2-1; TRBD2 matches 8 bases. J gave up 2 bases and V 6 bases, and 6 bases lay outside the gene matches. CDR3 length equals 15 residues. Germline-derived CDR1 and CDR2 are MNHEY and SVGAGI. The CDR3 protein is CASRRTSPTYNEQFF. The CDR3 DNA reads TGTGCCAGCAGGCGGACTAGCCCGACCTACAATGAGCAGTTCTTC.

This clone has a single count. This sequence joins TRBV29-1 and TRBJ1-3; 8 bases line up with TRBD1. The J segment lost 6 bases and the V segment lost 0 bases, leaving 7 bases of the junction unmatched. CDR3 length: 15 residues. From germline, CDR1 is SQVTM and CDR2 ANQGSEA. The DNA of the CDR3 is TGCAGCGTTGAAGATCGACAGGGGAAGAAAAACACCATATATTTT. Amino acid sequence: CSVEDRQGKKNTIYF.

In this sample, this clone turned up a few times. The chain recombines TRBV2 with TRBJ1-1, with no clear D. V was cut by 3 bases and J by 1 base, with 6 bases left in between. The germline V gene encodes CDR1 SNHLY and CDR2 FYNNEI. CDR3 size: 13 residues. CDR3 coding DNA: TGTGCCAGCAGTGATTACGGGAACACTGAAGCTTTCTTT. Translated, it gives CASSDYGNTEAFF.

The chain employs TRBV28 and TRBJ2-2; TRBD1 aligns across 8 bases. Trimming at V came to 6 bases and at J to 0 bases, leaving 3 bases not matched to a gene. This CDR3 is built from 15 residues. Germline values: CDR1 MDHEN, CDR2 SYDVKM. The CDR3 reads CASSRQGTNTGELFF. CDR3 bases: TGTGCCAGCAGCCGACAGGGGACGAACACCGGGGAGCTGTTTTTT.

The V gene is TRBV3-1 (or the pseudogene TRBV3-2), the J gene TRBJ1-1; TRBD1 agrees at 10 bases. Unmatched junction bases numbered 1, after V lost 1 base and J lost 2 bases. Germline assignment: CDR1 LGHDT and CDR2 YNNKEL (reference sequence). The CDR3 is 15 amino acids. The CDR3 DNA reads TGTGCCAGCAGCCAAGGGGACAGGGGAAACACTGAAGCTTTCTTT. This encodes CASSQGDRGNTEAFF.

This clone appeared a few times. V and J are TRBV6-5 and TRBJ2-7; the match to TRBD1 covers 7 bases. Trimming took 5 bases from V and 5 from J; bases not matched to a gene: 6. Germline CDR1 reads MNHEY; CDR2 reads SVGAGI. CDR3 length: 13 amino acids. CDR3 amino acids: CASSPRDSHEQYF. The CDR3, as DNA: TGTGCCAGCAGTCCAAGGGACAGTCACGAGCAGTACTTC.

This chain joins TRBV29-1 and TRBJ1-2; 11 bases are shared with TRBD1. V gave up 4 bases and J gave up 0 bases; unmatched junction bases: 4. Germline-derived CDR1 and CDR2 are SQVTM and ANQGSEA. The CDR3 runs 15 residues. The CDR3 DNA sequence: TGCAGCGTTGGCGTGGGACAGGGGGCTAACTATGGCTACACCTTC. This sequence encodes CSVGVGQGANYGYTF.

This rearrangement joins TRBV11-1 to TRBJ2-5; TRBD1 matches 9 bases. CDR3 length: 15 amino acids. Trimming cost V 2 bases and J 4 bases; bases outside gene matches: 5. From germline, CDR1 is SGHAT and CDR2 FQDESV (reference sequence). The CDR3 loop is CASSLRQGGGETQYF. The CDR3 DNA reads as TGTGCCAGCAGCTTAAGACAGGGGGGCGGAGAGACCCAGTACTTC. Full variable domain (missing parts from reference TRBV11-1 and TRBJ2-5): EAEVAQSPRYKITEKSQAVAFWCDPISGHATLYWYRQILGQGPELLVQFQDESVVDDSQLPKDRFSAERLKGVDSTLKIQPAELGDSAMYLCASSLRQGGGETQYFGPGTRLLVL.

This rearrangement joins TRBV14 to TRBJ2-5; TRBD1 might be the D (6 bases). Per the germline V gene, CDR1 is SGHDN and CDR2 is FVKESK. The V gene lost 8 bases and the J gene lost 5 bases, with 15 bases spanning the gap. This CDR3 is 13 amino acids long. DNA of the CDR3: TGTGCCAGCCGAGGGGGTCGGGTTGAGACCCAGTACTTC. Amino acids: CASRGGRVETQYF.

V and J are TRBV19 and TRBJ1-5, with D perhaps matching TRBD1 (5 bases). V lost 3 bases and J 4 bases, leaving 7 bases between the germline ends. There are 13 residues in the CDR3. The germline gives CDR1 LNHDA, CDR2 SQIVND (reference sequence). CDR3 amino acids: CASSMAGNQPQHF. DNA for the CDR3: TGTGCCAGTAGTATGGCAGGGAATCAGCCCCAGCATTTT.

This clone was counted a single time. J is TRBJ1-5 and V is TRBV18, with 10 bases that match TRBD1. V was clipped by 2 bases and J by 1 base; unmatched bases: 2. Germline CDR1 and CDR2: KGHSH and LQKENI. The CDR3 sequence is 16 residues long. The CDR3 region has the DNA TGTGCCAGCTCACCAACGACAGGGGGCAGCAATCAGCCCCAGCATTTT. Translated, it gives CASSPTTGGSNQPQHF.

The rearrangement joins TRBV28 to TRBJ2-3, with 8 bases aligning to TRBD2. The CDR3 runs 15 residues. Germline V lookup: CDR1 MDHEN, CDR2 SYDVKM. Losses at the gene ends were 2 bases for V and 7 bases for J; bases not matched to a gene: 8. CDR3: CASSLIAGGHYTQYF. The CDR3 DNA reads TGTGCCAGCAGTTTAATTGCGGGAGGACATTATACGCAGTATTTT.

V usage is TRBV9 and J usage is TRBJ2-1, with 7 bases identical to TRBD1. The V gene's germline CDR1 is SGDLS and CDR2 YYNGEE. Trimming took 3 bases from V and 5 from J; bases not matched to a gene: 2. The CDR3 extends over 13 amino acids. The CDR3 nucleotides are TGTGCCAGCAGCGGAACAGGGGACAATGAGCAGTTCTTC. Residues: CASSGTGDNEQFF.

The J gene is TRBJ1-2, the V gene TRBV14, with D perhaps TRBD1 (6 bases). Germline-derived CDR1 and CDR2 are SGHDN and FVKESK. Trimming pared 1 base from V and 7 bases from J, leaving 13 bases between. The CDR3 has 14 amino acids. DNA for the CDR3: TGTGCCAGCAGCCAAGTAGGACAGCTCCTTGGCTACACCTTC. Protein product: CASSQVGQLLGYTF.

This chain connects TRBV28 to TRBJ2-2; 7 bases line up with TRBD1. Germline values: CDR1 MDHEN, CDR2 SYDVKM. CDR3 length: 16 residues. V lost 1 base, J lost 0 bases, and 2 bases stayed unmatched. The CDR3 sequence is CASSLSGTANTGELFF. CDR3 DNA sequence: TGTGCCAGCAGTTTATCAGGGACAGCGAACACCGGGGAGCTGTTTTTT.

CDR3 region: CASSQDGGGSYEQFF. Written as DNA, the CDR3 is TGCGCCAGCAGCCAAGATGGGGGAGGGTCCTACGAGCAGTTCTTC. This rearrangement joins TRBV4-1 to TRBJ2-1; TRBD2 matches 7 bases. The length of the CDR3 is 15 residues. The trim removed 0 bases at V and 10 bases at J, leaving 9 bases unmatched. Germline V gene sequence: CDR1 MGHRA, CDR2 YSYEKL.

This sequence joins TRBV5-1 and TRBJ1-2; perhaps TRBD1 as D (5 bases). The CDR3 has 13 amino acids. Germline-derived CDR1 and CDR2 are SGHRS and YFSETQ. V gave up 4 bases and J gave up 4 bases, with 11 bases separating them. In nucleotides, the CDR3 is TGCGCCAGCAGCCGAACAGGCTTCTATGGCTACACCTTC. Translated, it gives CASSRTGFYGYTF. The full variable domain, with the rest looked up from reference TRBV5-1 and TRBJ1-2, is KAGVTQTPRYLIKTRGQQVTLSCSPISGHRSVSWYQQTPGQGLQFLFEYFSETQRNKGNFPGRFSGRQFSNSRSEMNVSTLELGDSALYLCASSRTGFYGYTFGSGTRLTVV.